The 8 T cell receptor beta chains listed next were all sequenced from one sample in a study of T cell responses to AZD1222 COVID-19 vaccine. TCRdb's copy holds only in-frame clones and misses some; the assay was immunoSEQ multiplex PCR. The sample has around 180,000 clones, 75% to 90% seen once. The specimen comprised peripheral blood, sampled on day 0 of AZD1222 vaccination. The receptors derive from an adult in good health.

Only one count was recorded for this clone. The DNA of the CDR3 is TGTGCCAGCAGCTTAGAGGTTTCTTCCTGGTATGGCTACACCTTC. Translating it yields CASSLEVSSWYGYTF. The V gene is TRBV7-9, the J gene TRBJ1-2; no clear D gene. Germline values: CDR1 SEHNR, CDR2 FQNEAQ (reference sequence). V was pared by 1 base and J by 5 bases, with 14 bases between. CDR3 length equals 15 residues.

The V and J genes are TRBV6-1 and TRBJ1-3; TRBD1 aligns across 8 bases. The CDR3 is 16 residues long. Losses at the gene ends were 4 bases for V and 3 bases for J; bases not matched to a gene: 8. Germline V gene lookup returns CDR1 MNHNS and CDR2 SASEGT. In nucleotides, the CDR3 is TGTGCCAGCAGTGCAGCCGGGACAGGCTTTGGAAACACCATATATTTT. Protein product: CASSAAGTGFGNTIYF.

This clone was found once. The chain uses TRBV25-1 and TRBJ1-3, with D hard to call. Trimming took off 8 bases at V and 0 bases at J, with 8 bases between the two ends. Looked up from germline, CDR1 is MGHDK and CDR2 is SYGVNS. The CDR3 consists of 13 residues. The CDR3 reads CASAQTSGNTIYF. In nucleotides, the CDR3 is TGTGCCAGCGCACAGACCTCTGGAAACACCATATATTTT.

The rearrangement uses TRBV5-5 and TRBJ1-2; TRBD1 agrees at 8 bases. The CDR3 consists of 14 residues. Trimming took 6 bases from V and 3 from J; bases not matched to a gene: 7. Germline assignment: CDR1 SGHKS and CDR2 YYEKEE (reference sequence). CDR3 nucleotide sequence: TGTGCCAGCAACCCTGACAGGGGATACTATGGCTACACCTTC. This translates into CASNPDRGYYGYTF.

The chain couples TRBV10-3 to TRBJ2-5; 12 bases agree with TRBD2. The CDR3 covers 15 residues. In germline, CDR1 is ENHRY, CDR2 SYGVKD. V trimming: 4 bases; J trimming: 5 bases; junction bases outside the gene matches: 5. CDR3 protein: CAISGASGGAETQYF. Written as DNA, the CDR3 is TGTGCCATCAGTGGGGCTAGCGGGGGGGCGGAGACCCAGTACTTC.

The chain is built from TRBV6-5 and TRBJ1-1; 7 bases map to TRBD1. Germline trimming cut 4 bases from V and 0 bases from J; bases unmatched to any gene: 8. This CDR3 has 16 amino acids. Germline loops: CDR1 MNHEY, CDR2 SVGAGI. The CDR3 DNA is TGTGCCAGCAGTTCCGGACTGACAGGGCTGAACACTGAAGCTTTCTTT. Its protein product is CASSSGLTGLNTEAFF.

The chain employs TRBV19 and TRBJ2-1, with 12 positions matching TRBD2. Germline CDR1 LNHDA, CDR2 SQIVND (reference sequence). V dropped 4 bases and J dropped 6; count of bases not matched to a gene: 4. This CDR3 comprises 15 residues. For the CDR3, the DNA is TGTGCCAGTAGTACTACTAGCGGGGGGTTCAATGAGCAGTTCTTC. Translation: CASSTTSGGFNEQFF. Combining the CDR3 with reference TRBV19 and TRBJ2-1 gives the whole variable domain DGGITQSPKYLFRKEGQNVTLSCEQNLNHDAMYWYRQDPGQGLRLIYYSQIVNDFQKGDIAEGYSVSREKKESFPLTVTSAQKNPTAFYLCASSTTSGGFNEQFFGPGTRLTVL.

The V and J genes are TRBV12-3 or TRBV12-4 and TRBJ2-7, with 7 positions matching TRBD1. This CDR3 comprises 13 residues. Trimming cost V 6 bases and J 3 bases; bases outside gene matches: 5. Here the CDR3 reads CASRPGQFYEQYF. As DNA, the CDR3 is TGTGCCAGCAGACCGGGACAGTTCTACGAGCAGTACTTC.